These 17 T cell receptor beta chains originate from one sample sequenced in a study of siplizumab effects on memory and regulatory T cells. Using immunoSEQ multiplex PCR, the repertoire was profiled, and TCRdb retains in-frame clones only, with some absent. The sample yields approximately 50,000 clones, over 90% seen once. Sequences were obtained from CD8+ T cells sorted from blood. These TCRs come from a human donor in good health.

This clone was recorded only once. The chain carries TRBV10-2 and TRBJ2-7; TRBD2 agrees at 9 bases. CDR1 and CDR2 (germline): WSHSY, SAAADI. V trimming: 0 bases; J trimming: 7 bases; junction bases outside the gene matches: 7. CDR3 size: 15 residues. CDR3 DNA: TGCGCCAGCAGTGAGTCGACGGCGGGAGGGCCGGAGCAGTACTTC. This translates into CASSESTAGGPEQYF.

The J gene is TRBJ1-5, the V gene TRBV27, with D maybe TRBD1 (5 bases). Germline-derived CDR1 and CDR2 are MNHEY and SMNVEV (reference sequence). Trimming took off 3 bases at V and 6 bases at J, with 6 bases between the two ends. This CDR3 is built from 12 residues. Here the CDR3 reads CASSLGGQPQHF. CDR3 sequence (DNA): TGTGCCAGCAGTTTGGGGGGTCAGCCCCAGCATTTT.

This rearrangement joins TRBV5-1 to TRBJ2-7; D unclear. This CDR3 has 13 residues. Germline V gene lookup returns CDR1 SGHRS and CDR2 YFSETQ. V dropped 3 bases and J dropped 3 bases, with 10 bases sitting between them. The CDR3 is CASSSHANYEQYF. In nucleotides, the CDR3 is TGCGCCAGCAGCTCCCACGCCAACTACGAGCAGTACTTC.

The genes are TRBV28 and TRBJ2-7; no clear D gene. CDR3 length equals 13 residues. The germline gives CDR1 MDHEN, CDR2 SYDVKM. Trimming removed 6 bases at V and 3 bases at J, with 12 bases between. CDR3 residues: CASRLKFYYEQYF. The CDR3 DNA reads TGTGCCAGCAGGCTGAAATTTTACTACGAGCAGTACTTC. The full variable domain, rest sourced from reference TRBV28 and TRBJ2-7, is DVKVTQSSRYLVKRTGEKVFLECVQDMDHENMFWYRQDPGLGLRLIYFSYDVKMKEKGDIPEGYSVSREKKERFSLILESASTNQTSMYLCASRLKFYYEQYFGPGTRLTVT.

The chain carries TRBV25-1 and TRBJ2-7; unclear D gene. CDR1 is MGHDK and CDR2 is SYGVNS in the germline V gene. The CDR3 covers 11 residues. The V gene lost 1 base and the J gene lost 6 bases, with 4 bases spanning the gap. As DNA, the CDR3 is TGTGCCAGCAGTGAATGGTTCGAGCAGTACTTC. Encoded protein: CASSEWFEQYF.

The gene calls are TRBV9 and TRBJ2-3; possibly TRBD1 or TRBD2 for D (5 bases each). In germline, CDR1 is SGDLS, CDR2 YYNGEE. V lost 2 bases to trimming and J lost 4 bases, with 14 bases between them. The CDR3 extends over 15 amino acids. The CDR3 nucleotides are TGTGCCAGCAGCGTTGGAGTGGGGGATGCAGATACGCAGTATTTT. It specifies CASSVGVGDADTQYF.

This clone was detected only a few times. The gene calls are TRBV2 and TRBJ2-7; 10 bases agree with TRBD2. This CDR3 spans 19 amino acids. Trimming removed 4 bases from V and 2 bases from J; junction bases left unmatched: 17. Germline CDR1 is SNHLY and CDR2 is FYNNEI. The DNA of the CDR3 is TGTGCCAGCAGTGTACTCCTTTGGACTAGCGGACCTCGGGCCTACGAGCAGTACTTC. Protein sequence: CASSVLLWTSGPRAYEQYF.

V and J are TRBV15 and TRBJ1-2, with TRBD1 matching over 8 bases. The germline CDR1 and CDR2 sequences are LNHNV and YYDKDF (reference sequence). This CDR3 has 15 residues. Losses at the gene ends were 5 bases for V and 1 base for J; bases not matched to a gene: 6. The CDR3 sequence is CATSPGQGLNYGYTF. The CDR3 coding sequence is TGTGCCACCAGCCCTGGACAGGGACTTAACTATGGCTACACCTTC.

The chain couples TRBV13 to TRBJ2-7; 9 nucleotides match TRBD1. This CDR3 spans 14 amino acids. The ends lost 5 bases at V and 3 bases at J; junction bases unmatched: 5. Germline loops: CDR1 PRHDT, CDR2 FYEKMQ (reference sequence). The CDR3 reads CASSLVTGGYEQYF. CDR3 nucleotide sequence: TGTGCCAGCAGCCTCGTGACAGGGGGCTACGAGCAGTACTTC.

The rearrangement joins TRBV13 to TRBJ1-2, with D perhaps matching TRBD1 (5 bases). V lost 5 bases, J lost 7 bases, and 17 bases lay in between. CDR3 length: 14 amino acids. The germline V gene has CDR1 PRHDT and CDR2 FYEKMQ (reference sequence). CDR3: CASSRDSREGGYTF. CDR3 bases: TGTGCCAGCAGCCGCGACAGCCGTGAGGGTGGCTACACCTTC. Together with reference TRBV13 and TRBJ1-2, the CDR3 gives the full variable domain: AAGVIQSPRHLIKEKRETATLKCYPIPRHDTVYWYQQGPGQDPQFLISFYEKMQSDKGSIPDRFSAQQFSDYHSELNMSSLELGDSALYFCASSRDSREGGYTFGSGTRLTVV.

The V and J genes are TRBV4-1 and TRBJ1-1; the match to TRBD1 covers 7 bases. This CDR3 has 15 residues. Germline-derived CDR1 and CDR2 are MGHRA and YSYEKL. Trimming took 1 base from V and 0 from J; bases not matched to a gene: 2. The CDR3 protein is CASSQGQGMNTEAFF. In DNA form, the CDR3 reads TGCGCCAGCAGCCAAGGACAGGGTATGAACACTGAAGCTTTCTTT.

The chain uses TRBV5-4 and TRBJ1-1; no definite D call. Germline lookup yields CDR1 SGHNT and CDR2 YYREEE (reference sequence). The CDR3 has 14 amino acids. The V gene lost 4 bases and the J gene lost 6 bases, with 16 bases spanning the gap. The CDR3 bases are TGTGCCAGCAGCCTTCACGCATCGGGCCCTGAAGCTTTCTTT. It encodes CASSLHASGPEAFF.

The rearrangement links TRBV15 to TRBJ2-7, with TRBD1 as a possible D gene (5 bases). The V gene's germline CDR1 is LNHNV and CDR2 YYDKDF (reference sequence). Between the trimmed V and J ends, which lost 0 bases and 1 base, there was a span of 13 bases. The CDR3 spans 16 residues. The CDR3 bases are TGTGCCACCAGCAGAGACCCTCGACAGCCTTCCTACGAGCAGTACTTC. Encoded protein: CATSRDPRQPSYEQYF.

The genes are TRBV11-3 and TRBJ1-3; 9 bases are shared with TRBD1. Germline lookup yields CDR1 SGHNT and CDR2 YENEEA. The CDR3 is made up of 19 amino acids. The V segment lost 5 bases and the J segment 0 bases; nucleotides outside the gene matches: 14. Here the CDR3 reads CASSTFRDRDDYSGNTIYF. In DNA form, the CDR3 reads TGTGCCAGCAGCACATTTCGGGACAGGGATGATTACTCTGGAAACACCATATATTTT.

The V gene is TRBV15, the J gene TRBJ1-5, with 8 positions matching TRBD1. The CDR3 sequence is 15 residues long. The V and J ends lost 6 bases and 2 bases, in that order; junction bases with no gene match: 6. CDR1 is LNHNV, CDR2 YYDKDF, per germline (reference sequence). CDR3 loop: CATRLTGEGNQPQHF. As DNA, the CDR3 is TGTGCCACCAGACTGACAGGGGAAGGCAATCAGCCCCAGCATTTT.

This clone has just one count. The rearrangement uses TRBV15 and TRBJ2-7; D ambiguous. Trimming removed 3 bases at V and 0 bases at J, with 0 bases between. CDR1 and CDR2 (germline): LNHNV, YYDKDF (reference sequence). The CDR3 sequence is 11 residues long. The CDR3 DNA is TGTGCCACCAGCAGCTCCTACGAGCAGTACTTC. Its protein is CATSSSYEQYF.

V gene TRBV27 combines with J gene TRBJ1-1; weak D call: TRBD1 (6 bases). V lost 7 bases and J 6 bases, leaving 9 bases between the germline ends. CDR1 MNHEY and CDR2 SMNVEV come from the germline V gene (reference sequence). The CDR3 runs 11 residues. CDR3 region: CASKWTAEAFF. The CDR3 nucleotides are TGTGCCAGCAAATGGACAGCTGAAGCTTTCTTT.